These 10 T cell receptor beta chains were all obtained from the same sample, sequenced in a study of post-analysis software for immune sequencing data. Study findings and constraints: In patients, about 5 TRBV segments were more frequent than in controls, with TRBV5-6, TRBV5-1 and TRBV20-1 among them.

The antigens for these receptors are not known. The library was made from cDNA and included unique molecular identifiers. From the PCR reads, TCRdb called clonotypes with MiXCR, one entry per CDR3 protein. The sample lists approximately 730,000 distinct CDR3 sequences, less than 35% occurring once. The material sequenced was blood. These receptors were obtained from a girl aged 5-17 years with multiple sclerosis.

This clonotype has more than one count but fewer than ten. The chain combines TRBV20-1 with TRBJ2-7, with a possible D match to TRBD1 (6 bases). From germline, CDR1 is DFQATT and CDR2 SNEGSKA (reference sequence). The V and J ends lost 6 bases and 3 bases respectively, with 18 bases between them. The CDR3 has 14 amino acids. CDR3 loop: CSAHTGLTIYEQYF. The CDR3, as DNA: TGCAGTGCCCACACAGGGTTAACGATCTACGAGCAGTACTTC.

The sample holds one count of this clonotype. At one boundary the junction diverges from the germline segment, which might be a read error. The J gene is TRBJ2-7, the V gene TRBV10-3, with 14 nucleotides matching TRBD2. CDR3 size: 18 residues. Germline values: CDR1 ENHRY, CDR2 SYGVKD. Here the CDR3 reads CAVSEYSHPGLAGVEQYF. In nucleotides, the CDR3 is TGTGCCGTCAGTGAGTACAGCCACCCGGGACTAGCGGGAGTCGAGCAGTACTTC.

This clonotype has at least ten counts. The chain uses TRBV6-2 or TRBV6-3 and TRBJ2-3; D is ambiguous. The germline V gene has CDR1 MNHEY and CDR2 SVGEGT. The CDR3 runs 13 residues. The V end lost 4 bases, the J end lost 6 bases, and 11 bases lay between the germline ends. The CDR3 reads CASSSAPWDTQYF. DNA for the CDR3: TGTGCCAGCAGTTCCGCCCCCTGGGATACGCAGTATTTT.

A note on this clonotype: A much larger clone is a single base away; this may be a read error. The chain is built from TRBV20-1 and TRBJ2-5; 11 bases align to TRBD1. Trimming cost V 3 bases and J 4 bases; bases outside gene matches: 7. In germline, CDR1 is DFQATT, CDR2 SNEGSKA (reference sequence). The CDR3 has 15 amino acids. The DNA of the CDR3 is TGCAGTGCTAGGACGGACAGGGGGCCTGGAGAGACCCAGTACTTC. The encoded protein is CSARTDRGPGETQYF.

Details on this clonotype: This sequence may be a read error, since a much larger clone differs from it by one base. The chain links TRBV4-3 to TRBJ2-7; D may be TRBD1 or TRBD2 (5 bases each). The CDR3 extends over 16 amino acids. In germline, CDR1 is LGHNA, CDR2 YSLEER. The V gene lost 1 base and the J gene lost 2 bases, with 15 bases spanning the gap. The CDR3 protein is CASSQVVGTKPYEQYF. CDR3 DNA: TGCGCCAGCAGCCAAGTCGTAGGGACGAAACCCTACGAGCAGTACTTC.

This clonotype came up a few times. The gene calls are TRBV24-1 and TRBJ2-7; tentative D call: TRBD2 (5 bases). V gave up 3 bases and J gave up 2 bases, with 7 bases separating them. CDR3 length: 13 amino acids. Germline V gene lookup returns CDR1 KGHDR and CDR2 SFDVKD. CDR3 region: CATSDPGTYEQYF. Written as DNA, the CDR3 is TGTGCCACCAGTGATCCCGGGACCTACGAGCAGTACTTC.

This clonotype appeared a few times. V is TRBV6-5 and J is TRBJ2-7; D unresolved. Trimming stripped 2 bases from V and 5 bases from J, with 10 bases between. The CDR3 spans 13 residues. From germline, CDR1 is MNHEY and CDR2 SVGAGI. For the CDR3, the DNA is TGTGCCAGCAGTTACACGGAGTACCACGAGCAGTACTTC. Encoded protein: CASSYTEYHEQYF.

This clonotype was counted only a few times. The CDR3, as DNA: TGCAGTGCTACCCGTCAGGGGGTCCAAGAGACCCAGTACTTC. Protein: CSATRQGVQETQYF. The chain combines TRBV20-1 with TRBJ2-5; TRBD1 aligns across 7 bases. The CDR3 totals 14 residues. The germline V gene encodes CDR1 DFQATT and CDR2 SNEGSKA (reference sequence). The J segment lost 1 base and the V segment lost 4 bases, leaving 6 bases of the junction unmatched.

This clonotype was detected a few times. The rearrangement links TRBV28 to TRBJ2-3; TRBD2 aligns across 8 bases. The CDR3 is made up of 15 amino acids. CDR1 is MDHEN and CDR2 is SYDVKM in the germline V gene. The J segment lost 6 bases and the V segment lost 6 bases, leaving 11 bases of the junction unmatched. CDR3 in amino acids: CASRDRRGLADTQYF. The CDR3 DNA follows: TGTGCCAGCAGGGACAGACGTGGACTAGCTGATACGCAGTATTTT.

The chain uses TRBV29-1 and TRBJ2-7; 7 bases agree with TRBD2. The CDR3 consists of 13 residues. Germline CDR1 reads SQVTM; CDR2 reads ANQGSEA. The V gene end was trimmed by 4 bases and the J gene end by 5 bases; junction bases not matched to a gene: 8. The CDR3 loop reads CSVVRREPHEQYF. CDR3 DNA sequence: TGCAGCGTTGTTCGGCGGGAGCCGCACGAGCAGTACTTC.